This entry concerns a single T cell receptor (beta chain). Its antigen is not yet known. No base quality information exists; no much larger clone differs at one position. This specimen comes from a study of blood T cell repertoires in COVID-19 (dated by TCRdb to about 2020). Background for the entire study: Collaborator samples came from the United States, Italy and Spain and covered acute and convalescent phases of COVID-19. The material from the prospective study consisted of cDNA or gDNA derived from T cells, B-cell-depleted T cells, or PBMCs. Subjects who had been exposed to COVID-19, were actively infected with it, or had recovered from it provided the deeply sampled blood TCRbeta repertoires that made up the dataset. The repertoires were released in a freely available public database intended as a resource for research on the immune response to SARS-CoV-2. The samples were drawn from two sources: the first 160 participants of the ongoing ImmuneRACE study, and 1,000 to 1,500 subjects contributed by 6 global collaborators. A de-identified subject ID, COVID-19 status, age in years and sex were almost always included in the sample metadata. Where available, HLA class I and class II types were obtained from metadata supplied by the sample provider rather than from assay-based typing. Overall study outcomes, separate from this receptor: The quantity of clinical and demographic metadata differed by source and by participant and was supplied without curation.

Relative to germline, V is missing 0 bases and J is missing 7 bases, with 21 bases of the junction outside any gene match. The CDR3 starts with the cysteine, ends with the phenylalanine, and has 21 residues. Only the CDR3 part of the read is kept: 63 bases, read in frame from the first base. Via the germline V gene, CDR1 is SGDLS and CDR2 YYNGEE. TCRbeta CDR3 regions were amplified from genomic DNA by means of the immunoSEQ Assay, a bias-controlled multiplex PCR. Per the source publication's procedure: The number of nucleated cells in each sample was estimated by amplification of reference gene primers within the assay. Sequence reads were collapsed and filtered to measure the absolute abundance of every unique TCRbeta CDR3 rearrangement. For each sample, productive Simpson clonality was calculated as the square root of Simpson's diversity index across productive rearrangements. The table was pulled from immuneACCESS by TCRdb, which kept in-frame rearrangements only. Such tables lose some clones; where checked, under half of the loss comes from unresolved V genes, and the rest has no known cause. D and trimming were read from the DNA, whereas the V and J calls and clone size are those reported in that table. The sample table shows about 45,000 clones, and roughly 87% are seen once. The ten largest clones add up to roughly 25% of the sample.

The collaborating institutions used their own protocols to collect whole blood in K2EDTA tubes. Collaborator samples were shipped for TCRbeta analysis as frozen whole blood, isolated PBMCs, or DNA extracted from either sample type. The sequence was obtained from a woman of 80 years or more in a cohort sampled during active or convalescent COVID-19. Specimen: peripheral blood. Recombination joined TRBV9 with TRBJ2-1, with 11 junctional bases fitting TRBD1. The nucleotide sequence reads as follows: TGTGCCAGCAGCGTAGTTGGACAGGGGGCGGTTAGGGCGGGAATGAAAAATGAGCAGTTCTTC. Its protein reads: CASSVVGQGAVRAGMKNEQFF.